One sample yielded the 32 T cell receptor beta chains listed below, sequenced in a study of blood T cell repertoires in COVID-19. Repertoires were generated with immunoSEQ multiplex PCR, while TCRdb's copy carries only in-frame clones and drops some. The sample lists 55,000 or so clones, 80% to 85% occurring once. Sequenced material: peripheral blood. The source of these receptors is a man aged 25-45 years with COVID-19, enrolled during active disease.

The chain has TRBV5-6 and TRBJ1-2; 9 bases agree with TRBD1. J lost 6 bases, V lost 5 bases, and 5 bases had no gene match. This CDR3 is built from 13 residues. Germline V gene lookup returns CDR1 SGHDT and CDR2 YYEEEE. CDR3 region: CASSSGTGHGYTF. The CDR3 DNA follows: TGTGCCAGCAGTTCCGGGACAGGGCATGGCTACACCTTC.

The gene calls are TRBV29-1 and TRBJ2-7, with 8 bases aligning to TRBD1. The CDR3 is 15 residues long. Trimming at V came to 2 bases and at J to 0 bases, leaving 6 bases not matched to a gene. Germline V gene lookup returns CDR1 SQVTM and CDR2 ANQGSEA. The CDR3 here is CSVESRTGSSYEQYF. Written as DNA, the CDR3 is TGCAGCGTTGAATCCCGGACAGGGAGCTCCTACGAGCAGTACTTC.

This clone was picked up one time. The rearrangement links TRBV7-9 to TRBJ2-5, with 7 positions matching TRBD1. Looked up from germline, CDR1 is SEHNR and CDR2 is FQNEAQ (reference sequence). The CDR3 is 14 amino acids. V lost 6 bases and J lost 0; bases outside the gene matches: 4. CDR3 bases: TGTGCCAGCAGTCCAACAGGGGACCAAGAGACCCAGTACTTC. Translating it yields CASSPTGDQETQYF.

The chain recombines TRBV27 with TRBJ2-5; TRBD1 might be the D (6 bases). CDR1 MNHEY and CDR2 SMNVEV come from the germline V gene (reference sequence). V was cut by 3 bases and J by 1 base, with 24 bases left in between. This CDR3 region has 19 residues. CDR3 sequence (DNA): TGTGCCAGCAGTTTTAAAGGTGGTATTGGTTGGGGGCGCCAAGAGACCCAGTACTTC. Translating it yields CASSFKGGIGWGRQETQYF.

The chain couples TRBV6-1 to TRBJ1-6, with D possibly TRBD1 on 5 matching bases. V lost 2 bases to trimming and J lost 7 bases, with 12 bases between them. Germline lookup yields CDR1 MNHNS and CDR2 SASEGT. The CDR3 has 15 amino acids. The chain's CDR3 is CASSERGRLNSPLHF. The CDR3 DNA sequence: TGTGCCAGCAGTGAAAGGGGCCGATTAAATTCACCCCTCCACTTT.

The CDR3 protein is CASSVTSGASRSSYNEQFF. As DNA, the CDR3 is TGTGCCAGTAGTGTTACTAGCGGGGCCTCCCGCAGCTCCTACAATGAGCAGTTCTTC. The chain uses TRBV19 and TRBJ2-1; the match to TRBD2 covers 10 bases. The CDR3 has 19 residues. CDR1 and CDR2 (germline): LNHDA, SQIVND (reference sequence). J was trimmed by 0 bases and V by 5 bases; bases with no gene match: 13. Full variable domain (remainder filled in from reference TRBV19 and TRBJ2-1): DGGITQSPKYLFRKEGQNVTLSCEQNLNHDAMYWYRQDPGQGLRLIYYSQIVNDFQKGDIAEGYSVSREKKESFPLTVTSAQKNPTAFYLCASSVTSGASRSSYNEQFFGPGTRLTVL.

This clone has just a few counts. The chain carries TRBV5-6 and TRBJ1-3, with 7 bases identical to TRBD1. This CDR3 is built from 18 residues. Germline CDR1 and CDR2: SGHDT and YYEEEE. The V and J ends lost 3 bases and 0 bases, in that order; junction bases with no gene match: 12. CDR3 in DNA: TGTGCCAGCAGCTCAGCCCTCGGGACAGTAGACTCTGGAAACACCATATATTTT. Amino acid sequence: CASSSALGTVDSGNTIYF.

This clone was observed a handful of times. This chain joins TRBV19 and TRBJ1-1; a possible D gene is TRBD1 (6 bases). The V end was cut by 2 bases, the J end by 5 bases, with 12 bases between. Germline values: CDR1 LNHDA, CDR2 SQIVND (reference sequence). The CDR3 spans 14 residues. This CDR3 reads CASSISSGETEAFF. For the CDR3, the DNA is TGTGCCAGTAGTATAAGTTCAGGGGAGACTGAAGCTTTCTTT.

This clone was seen just once. This rearrangement joins TRBV2 to TRBJ2-7; no firm D call. This CDR3 has 12 amino acids. V was shortened by 4 bases and J by 5 bases, with 9 bases between the two germline ends. Germline lookup yields CDR1 SNHLY and CDR2 FYNNEI. This CDR3 is CASSAQSHEQYF. In DNA form, the CDR3 reads TGTGCCAGCAGTGCCCAGTCCCACGAGCAGTACTTC.

J is TRBJ1-1 and V is TRBV20-1, with 7 bases aligning to TRBD1. The CDR3 has 15 amino acids. With 3 bases clipped from V and 12 bases from J, the junction kept 19 bases outside the gene matches. Per the germline V gene, CDR1 is DFQATT and CDR2 is SNEGSKA (reference sequence). CDR3 in amino acids: CSASNPRDRARRTFF. CDR3 coding DNA: TGCAGTGCTAGTAACCCAAGAGACAGGGCGCGGAGAACTTTCTTT.

The gene calls are TRBV7-3 and TRBJ2-5; D ambiguous. V lost 1 base, J lost 2 bases, and 5 bases lay in between. The CDR3 sequence is 13 residues long. Germline values: CDR1 SGHTA, CDR2 FQGTGA. The CDR3 region is CASSLSPQETQYF. DNA of the CDR3: TGTGCCAGCAGCTTAAGTCCTCAAGAGACCCAGTACTTC.

The rearrangement joins TRBV2 to TRBJ1-1; D possibly corresponds to TRBD1 (6 bases). V was pared by 8 bases and J by 4 bases, with 17 bases between. Germline loops: CDR1 SNHLY, CDR2 FYNNEI. The CDR3 is 14 residues long. The CDR3 DNA follows: TGTGCCAGCCTCTTGGGGGGGCGAAGCACTGAAGCTTTCTTT. It yields the protein CASLLGGRSTEAFF. Combining the CDR3 with reference TRBV2 and TRBJ1-1 gives the whole variable domain EPEVTQTPSHQVTQMGQEVILRCVPISNHLYFYWYRQILGQKVEFLVSFYNNEISEKSEIFDDQFSVERPDGSNFTLKIRSTKLEDSAMYFCASLLGGRSTEAFFGQGTRLTVV.

The chain couples TRBV10-2 to TRBJ2-1, with 10 bases matching TRBD2. Germline V CDR1 and CDR2: WSHSY, SAAADI. This CDR3 is built from 17 residues. Trimming at V came to 2 bases and at J to 6 bases, leaving 10 bases not matched to a gene. The CDR3 bases are TGCGCCAGCAGTGAGCCGCTAGCGGGAGATATGGGCAATGAGCAGTTCTTC. Translating it yields CASSEPLAGDMGNEQFF.

This CDR3 is CASSLGLAGDETQYF. The DNA for the CDR3 is TGTGCCAGCAGCTTAGGGCTAGCGGGAGACGAGACCCAGTACTTC. V gene TRBV7-3 combines with J gene TRBJ2-5; TRBD2 agrees at 10 bases. CDR3 length equals 15 residues. V lost 2 bases to trimming and J lost 5 bases; unmatched junction nucleotides: 5. CDR1 SGHTA and CDR2 FQGTGA come from the germline V gene.

The V and J genes are TRBV5-4 and TRBJ2-2, with no clear D. From germline, CDR1 is SGHNT and CDR2 YYREEE (reference sequence). The CDR3 has 15 residues. Trimming pared 1 base from V and 1 base from J, leaving 8 bases between. CDR3: CASSLQHQNTGELFF. CDR3 coding DNA: TGTGCCAGCAGCTTGCAACACCAGAACACCGGGGAGCTGTTTTTT.

The chain recombines TRBV4-1 with TRBJ1-3, with D hard to call. Germline V gives CDR1 MGHRA, CDR2 YSYEKL. The CDR3 runs 13 residues. V lost 2 bases and J 4 bases, leaving 6 bases between the germline ends. The CDR3 DNA follows: TGCGCCAGCAGCCAACTGTCCGGAAACACCATATATTTT. It translates to CASSQLSGNTIYF.

This clone was counted a few times. V usage is TRBV5-5 and J usage is TRBJ1-1, with TRBD1 matching over 7 bases. The CDR3 contains 14 residues. V lost 0 bases, J lost 4 bases, and 3 bases stayed unmatched. CDR1 and CDR2 (germline): SGHKS, YYEKEE (reference sequence). The CDR3: CASSLGAGGTEAFF. DNA of the CDR3: TGTGCCAGCAGCTTGGGGGCAGGGGGCACTGAAGCTTTCTTT. The full variable domain, its missing parts supplied by reference TRBV5-5 and TRBJ1-1, is DAGVTQSPTHLIKTRGQQVTLRCSPISGHKSVSWYQQVLGQGPQFIFQYYEKEERGRGNFPDRFSARQFPNYSSELNVNALLLGDSALYLCASSLGAGGTEAFFGQGTRLTVV.

The J gene is TRBJ1-2, the V gene TRBV6-2 or TRBV6-3; 7 bases are shared with TRBD1. There are 14 residues in the CDR3. Germline V gene lookup returns CDR1 MNHEY and CDR2 SVGEGT. V lost 5 bases to trimming and J lost 5 bases; unmatched junction nucleotides: 8. CDR3 DNA sequence: TGTGCCAGCAGTAAAGACAGGGCGATTTATGGCTACACCTTC. It codes for CASSKDRAIYGYTF.

The gene calls are TRBV18 and TRBJ2-7, with TRBD1 matching over 9 bases. CDR1 and CDR2 (germline): KGHSH, LQKENI. CDR3 size: 14 residues. J gave up 1 base and V 6 bases, and 4 bases lay outside the gene matches. The CDR3 sequence: CASSGDRESYEQYF. The CDR3 DNA reads as TGTGCCAGCTCTGGGGACAGGGAATCCTACGAGCAGTACTTC.

This chain uses TRBV27 with TRBJ1-5; TRBD1 matches at 7 bases. The germline V gene has CDR1 MNHEY and CDR2 SMNVEV (reference sequence). The CDR3 runs to 15 residues. V lost 7 bases to trimming and J lost 3 bases; unmatched junction nucleotides: 9. The CDR3 sequence: CASKNWGQPNQPQHF. As DNA, the CDR3 is TGTGCCAGCAAAAACTGGGGACAGCCCAATCAGCCCCAGCATTTT.

The chain recombines TRBV15 with TRBJ2-5, with D perhaps matching TRBD2 (7 bases). The CDR3 has 17 residues. Trimming took 7 bases from V and 3 from J, leaving 24 bases between them. CDR1 and CDR2 from the germline V gene are LNHNV and YYDKDF (reference sequence). In DNA, the CDR3 is TGTGCCACCACCCAGGGGTTGCGTGCGGGAGACGAAGAGACCCAGTACTTC. Translation: CATTQGLRAGDEETQYF.

The chain is built from TRBV28 and TRBJ2-1; 9 nucleotides align to TRBD1. The CDR3 consists of 13 residues. The ends lost 6 bases at V and 7 bases at J; junction bases unmatched: 4. Per germline, CDR1 MDHEN and CDR2 SYDVKM. As DNA, the CDR3 is TGTGCCAGCAGCCCCGGGACAGGGAATGAGCAGTTCTTC. Protein: CASSPGTGNEQFF.

CDR3 sequence (DNA): TGTGCCAGCGGACTCTCCCCTGGAAATGAGCAGTTCTTC. Translation: CASGLSPGNEQFF. The chain carries TRBV28 and TRBJ2-1; D might be TRBD2 (5 bases). V gave up 8 bases and J gave up 7 bases, with 15 bases separating them. Germline-derived CDR1 and CDR2 are MDHEN and SYDVKM. This CDR3 contains 13 residues.

In its sample, this clone was seen once. The chain carries TRBV7-9 and TRBJ2-1; 8 positions agree with TRBD2. The CDR3 length is 15 residues. V shed 3 bases, J shed 5 bases, and the junction held 6 bases outside the gene matches. Per germline, CDR1 SEHNR and CDR2 FQNEAQ (reference sequence). This CDR3 is CASSFQAGENNEQFF. CDR3 bases: TGTGCCAGCAGCTTCCAAGCGGGGGAAAACAATGAGCAGTTCTTC.

The J gene is TRBJ1-4, the V gene TRBV5-5, with 9 bases identical to TRBD1. Trimming at V came to 4 bases and at J to 7 bases, leaving 8 bases not matched to a gene. Germline CDR1 reads SGHKS; CDR2 reads YYEKEE (reference sequence). CDR3 length: 15 residues. This chain's CDR3 is CASSLGGQGSEKLFF. For the CDR3, the DNA is TGTGCCAGCAGCCTGGGAGGACAGGGGAGTGAAAAACTGTTTTTT.

The CDR3 region has the DNA TGTGCCAGCAGTGGGGGGGTTCTACTCTATGGCTACACCTTC. It translates to CASSGGVLLYGYTF. The rearrangement uses TRBV28 and TRBJ1-2; tentative D call: TRBD1 (5 bases). CDR1 and CDR2 (germline): MDHEN, SYDVKM. V lost 5 bases to trimming and J lost 4 bases, with 14 bases between them. The CDR3 sequence is 14 residues long.

J is TRBJ2-1 and V is TRBV9, with D unresolved. Trimming stripped 1 base from V and 5 bases from J, with 4 bases between. The V gene's germline CDR1 is SGDLS and CDR2 YYNGEE. The CDR3 runs to 12 residues. The CDR3 loop is CASSVPNNEQFF. The CDR3 nucleotides are TGTGCCAGCAGCGTACCAAACAATGAGCAGTTCTTC.

The V gene is TRBV30, the J gene TRBJ1-2; no clear D gene. The CDR3 sequence is 12 residues long. With 1 base removed from V and 4 bases from J, the gap between germline ends came to 7 bases. The germline gives CDR1 GTSNPN, CDR2 SVGIG (reference sequence). The CDR3 sequence: CAWSGGAYGYTF. DNA of the CDR3: TGTGCCTGGAGTGGGGGAGCCTATGGCTACACCTTC.

The chain combines TRBV21-1 with TRBJ2-4; the table's D call, TRBD2, has no DNA check behind it. TRBV21-1 is a pseudogene segment. This CDR3 has 16 amino acids. CDR3 loop: CASSKVRGSFKNIQYF. In DNA form, the CDR3 reads TGTGCCAGCAGCAAGGTAAGAGGGAGTTTCAAAAACATTCAGTACTTC.

The gene calls are TRBV2 and TRBJ1-3; 7 bases line up with TRBD1. The CDR3 has 15 residues. Trimming at V came to 6 bases and at J to 0 bases, leaving 5 bases not matched to a gene. CDR1 and CDR2 from the germline V gene are SNHLY and FYNNEI. The chain's CDR3 is CASSQDRISGNTIYF. The CDR3 DNA is TGTGCCAGCAGCCAGGACAGGATCTCTGGAAACACCATATATTTT.

The chain is built from TRBV24-1 and TRBJ2-3, with TRBD2 identical over 7 bases. CDR3 size: 16 residues. J was trimmed by 2 bases and V by 7 bases; bases with no gene match: 11. Looked up from germline, CDR1 is KGHDR and CDR2 is SFDVKD. CDR3 bases: TGTGCCACCAGCGGGATAACAGCGGGATTCACAGATACGCAGTATTTT. Translating gives CATSGITAGFTDTQYF.

The J gene is TRBJ2-1, the V gene TRBV5-5, with D maybe TRBD2 (6 bases). CDR3 length: 15 residues. The V end lost 4 bases, the J end lost 3 bases, and 14 bases lay between the germline ends. Germline V gives CDR1 SGHKS, CDR2 YYEKEE (reference sequence). The CDR3 here is CASSGSGGVYNEQFF. The CDR3 DNA follows: TGTGCCAGCAGCGGGAGCGGCGGGGTCTACAATGAGCAGTTCTTC.